This entry lists 23 T cell receptor beta chains sequenced from one sample in a study of T cell responses to AZD1222 COVID-19 vaccine. Some clones are missing from TCRdb's copy, which holds only in-frame ones; the method was immunoSEQ multiplex PCR. The profile covers about 120,000 clones, with approximately 83% appearing a single time and roughly 1.6% taken by the ten largest. The sequencing used peripheral blood, collected on day 0 of AZD1222 vaccination. These receptors originate from an adult in good health.

The chain links TRBV3-1 (or the pseudogene TRBV3-2) to TRBJ1-2; D possibly corresponds to TRBD1 (5 bases). The CDR3 is 15 amino acids. Trimming removed 0 bases at V and 5 bases at J, with 13 bases between. The germline CDR1 and CDR2 sequences are LGHDT and YNNKEL (reference sequence). In DNA, the CDR3 is TGTGCCAGCAGCCAAGATCCGGGGGAGAGGTATGGCTACACCTTC. Its protein is CASSQDPGERYGYTF.

The chain carries TRBV5-1 and TRBJ2-2, with TRBD2 identical over 9 bases. The CDR3 is 17 amino acids. From germline, CDR1 is SGHRS and CDR2 YFSETQ. The junction had 6 bases not matched to a gene; V was cut back by 2 bases and J by 1 base. This CDR3 is CASSLPQTSGNTGELFF. The CDR3 nucleotides read TGCGCCAGCAGCTTACCCCAGACTAGCGGGAACACCGGGGAGCTGTTTTTT.

This chain connects TRBV3-1 (or the pseudogene TRBV3-2) to TRBJ1-2; D is unresolved. The CDR3 is 14 residues long. Germline CDR1 LGHDT, CDR2 YNNKEL (reference sequence). The V end was cut by 6 bases, the J end by 1 base, with 12 bases between. CDR3 in amino acids: CASRHTVNNYGYTF. The CDR3 region has the DNA TGTGCCAGCAGACACACAGTGAATAACTATGGCTACACCTTC.

The chain is built from TRBV4-2 and TRBJ1-2; D is possibly TRBD1 (5 bases). This CDR3 is 14 amino acids long. Germline loops: CDR1 LGHNA, CDR2 YNFKEQ. The V gene lost 0 bases and the J gene lost 1 base, with 6 bases spanning the gap. The CDR3 sequence is CASSQDDSNYGYTF. The CDR3 DNA reads TGTGCCAGCAGCCAAGATGACAGTAACTATGGCTACACCTTC.

The genes are TRBV9 and TRBJ2-1; D call uncertain. The CDR3 is 14 residues long. CDR1 is SGDLS, CDR2 YYNGEE, per germline. Trimming removed 0 bases from V and 6 bases from J, with 10 bases in between. Here the CDR3 reads CASSVGVSSNEQFF. In DNA form, the CDR3 reads TGTGCCAGCAGCGTAGGTGTGAGTTCCAATGAGCAGTTCTTC.

The chain employs TRBV5-4 and TRBJ1-1; possibly TRBD1 for D (6 bases). Trimming pared 4 bases from V and 0 bases from J, leaving 13 bases between. The CDR3 loop spans 15 amino acids. Germline CDR1 SGHNT, CDR2 YYREEE (reference sequence). DNA of the CDR3: TGTGCCAGCAGCCCCAACGGACAGCTGAACACTGAAGCTTTCTTT. Protein product: CASSPNGQLNTEAFF.

The chain uses TRBV27 and TRBJ1-5; no definite D call. Germline assignment: CDR1 MNHEY and CDR2 SMNVEV (reference sequence). V lost 8 bases and J 6 bases, leaving 14 bases between the germline ends. There are 13 residues in the CDR3. In nucleotides, the CDR3 is TGTGCCAGCTCTGCTCGGAGCTCTCAGCCCCAGCATTTT. This translates into CASSARSSQPQHF.

The CDR3 nucleotides read TGTGCCAGCGCCTCGGACAGGAACACTGAAGCTTTCTTT. Protein sequence: CASASDRNTEAFF. V usage is TRBV19 and J usage is TRBJ1-1, with a weak D call TRBD1 (6 bases). The V end was cut by 9 bases, the J end by 1 base, with 12 bases between. The CDR3 extends over 13 amino acids. Per the germline V gene, CDR1 is LNHDA and CDR2 is SQIVND (reference sequence).

This clone was picked up a small number of times. This chain joins TRBV10-3 and TRBJ1-2; D perhaps matches TRBD1 (5 bases). The CDR3 spans 15 residues. The germline V gene encodes CDR1 ENHRY and CDR2 SYGVKD. Trimming stripped 3 bases from V and 0 bases from J, with 11 bases between. CDR3 in DNA: TGTGCCATCAGTGATCAGGGACTGGCTAACTATGGCTACACCTTC. Amino acid sequence: CAISDQGLANYGYTF.

The chain recombines TRBV14 with TRBJ2-3; tentatively, D is TRBD1 (5 bases). The CDR3 consists of 13 residues. Germline V gene data show CDR1 as SGHDN and CDR2 as FVKESK. V shed 2 bases and J shed 4 bases, with 7 bases lying between them. The CDR3 sequence: CASSQLGADTQYF. The CDR3 nucleotides read TGTGCCAGCAGCCAATTAGGGGCAGATACGCAGTATTTT.

This clone appeared a few times. The V and J genes are TRBV30 and TRBJ1-4; D not certain. Trimming pared 0 bases from V and 4 bases from J, leaving 12 bases between. Per the germline V gene, CDR1 is GTSNPN and CDR2 is SVGIG (reference sequence). CDR3 length: 15 amino acids. Here the CDR3 DNA reads TGTGCCTGGAGTGTGCCCCGTTTTTATAATGAAAAACTGTTTTTT. Protein product: CAWSVPRFYNEKLFF.

The chain employs TRBV30 and TRBJ1-2; D is undetermined. V lost 4 bases and J lost 4, with 10 bases in between. CDR1 is GTSNPN and CDR2 is SVGIG in the germline V gene (reference sequence). CDR3 size: 12 residues. The CDR3 spells CAWIQTPYGYTF. As DNA, the CDR3 is TGTGCCTGGATTCAGACGCCCTATGGCTACACCTTC.

The rearrangement joins TRBV18 to TRBJ2-1, with TRBD2 identical over 13 bases. The CDR3 length is 20 residues. Losses at the gene ends were 5 bases for V and 2 bases for J; bases not matched to a gene: 15. Germline V gene lookup returns CDR1 KGHSH and CDR2 LQKENI. CDR3 in DNA: TGTGCCAGCTCAAATCTCCCACTAGCGGGAGGGCCAGGTGCCTACAATGAGCAGTTCTTC. Translated: CASSNLPLAGGPGAYNEQFF.

This chain connects TRBV29-1 to TRBJ1-2; D may be TRBD1 (5 bases). Between the trimmed V and J ends, which lost 6 bases and 8 bases, there was a span of 16 bases. The CDR3 has 12 residues. Germline values: CDR1 SQVTM, CDR2 ANQGSEA. CDR3 protein: CSVGSGDGGYTF. The CDR3, as DNA: TGCAGCGTAGGTTCGGGGGACGGCGGCTACACCTTC. Full variable domain (remainder filled in from reference TRBV29-1 and TRBJ1-2): SAVISQKPSRDICQRGTSLTIQCQVDSQVTMMFWYRQQPGQSLTLIATANQGSEATYESGFVIDKFPISRPNLTFSTLTVSNMSPEDSSIYLCSVGSGDGGYTFGSGTRLTVV.

This rearrangement joins TRBV2 to TRBJ1-1; D unresolved. Per the germline V gene, CDR1 is SNHLY and CDR2 is FYNNEI. V was cut by 5 bases and J by 8 bases, with 9 bases left in between. The length of the CDR3 is 11 residues. The chain's CDR3 is CASSLRREAFF. CDR3 nucleotides: TGTGCCAGCAGTCTTCGACGAGAAGCTTTCTTT.

This clone was detected once. CDR3: CASSPRQLIYEQYF. For the CDR3, the DNA is TGTGCCAGCAGCCCCCGACAGCTCATCTACGAGCAGTACTTC. V gene TRBV5-5 combines with J gene TRBJ2-7; D perhaps matches TRBD1 (5 bases). Trimming left V 4 bases short and J 3 bases short, with 14 bases between. CDR3 size: 14 residues. The germline CDR1 and CDR2 sequences are SGHKS and YYEKEE (reference sequence).

This clone was counted between two and nine times. This rearrangement joins TRBV27 to TRBJ1-1; D possibly corresponds to TRBD1 (6 bases). The CDR3 extends over 15 amino acids. Germline values: CDR1 MNHEY, CDR2 SMNVEV (reference sequence). V was pared by 6 bases and J by 5 bases, with 19 bases between. The CDR3 bases are TGTGCCAGCAGCCCTCGGGGGCAGGGAGGGACTGAAGCTTTCTTT. It translates to CASSPRGQGGTEAFF.

V is TRBV10-3 and J is TRBJ2-7, with D uncertain. The CDR3 has 16 residues. With 3 bases removed from V and 2 bases from J, the gap between germline ends came to 17 bases. The V gene's germline CDR1 is ENHRY and CDR2 SYGVKD. The CDR3 loop is CAISDTSVAAPYEQYF. The CDR3 nucleotides are TGTGCCATCAGTGACACCTCGGTAGCAGCCCCCTACGAGCAGTACTTC.

V usage is TRBV5-6 and J usage is TRBJ1-5; D remains unclear. Germline values: CDR1 SGHDT, CDR2 YYEEEE. Trimming removed 0 bases at V and 1 base at J, with 8 bases between. CDR3 size: 15 residues. The CDR3: CASSLGPGSNQPQHF. In DNA form, the CDR3 reads TGTGCCAGCAGCTTGGGGCCGGGAAGCAATCAGCCCCAGCATTTT. Together with reference TRBV5-6 and TRBJ1-5, the CDR3 gives the full variable domain: DAGVTQSPTHLIKTRGQQVTLRCSPKSGHDTVSWYQQALGQGPQFIFQYYEEEERQRGNFPDRFSGHQFPNYSSELNVNALLLGDSALYLCASSLGPGSNQPQHFGDGTRLSIL.

The chain recombines TRBV11-3 with TRBJ2-3, with D perhaps matching TRBD1 (6 bases). The germline V gene encodes CDR1 SGHNT and CDR2 YENEEA. The CDR3 has 15 amino acids. V lost 3 bases, J lost 0 bases, and 10 bases lay in between. The CDR3 reads CASSFPGHSTDTQYF. In DNA, the CDR3 is TGTGCCAGCAGCTTCCCGGGACATAGCACAGATACGCAGTATTTT.

The chain links TRBV6-5 to TRBJ1-5; weak D call: TRBD1 (5 bases). The germline V gene encodes CDR1 MNHEY and CDR2 SVGAGI. V dropped 6 bases and J dropped 4 bases, with 13 bases sitting between them. This CDR3 comprises 14 residues. The CDR3 loop is CASSRQGLNQPQHF. DNA for the CDR3: TGTGCCAGCAGCAGGCAGGGCCTTAATCAGCCCCAGCATTTT.

The table lists this clone with a few counts. The chain joins TRBV6-1 to TRBJ1-5; D call uncertain. CDR1 is MNHNS, CDR2 SASEGT, per germline. Trimming stripped 0 bases from V and 4 bases from J, with 10 bases between. This CDR3 contains 15 residues. For the CDR3, the DNA is TGTGCCAGCAGTGAAGCTAATACAAGGAATCAGCCCCAGCATTTT. Protein: CASSEANTRNQPQHF.

This chain joins TRBV6-2 or TRBV6-3 and TRBJ2-1; 8 bases map to TRBD2. This CDR3 comprises 16 residues. Germline values: CDR1 MNHEY, CDR2 SVGEGT. J lost 7 bases, V lost 5 bases, and 13 bases had no gene match. CDR3 protein: CASSPPGSGRENEQFF. The CDR3 DNA sequence: TGTGCCAGCAGTCCCCCGGGGAGCGGGAGAGAGAATGAGCAGTTCTTC.